This T cell receptor (beta chain) appears in the sequencing data of a study of CD8 T cells in ankylosing spondylitis. General study findings and limits: Disease-associated clonotypes exhibited CD8+ identity and were relatively infrequent in peripheral blood. Within ankylosing spondylitis blood, a TCR beta motif made up of several highly homologous variants appeared to be characteristic.

With respect to this clonotype: Its antigen is undetermined.

Generation of TCR beta libraries employed quantitative 5'-RACE incorporating molecular barcodes. Via MiXCR, TCRdb re-called the 5' RACE reads, giving one row per CDR3 protein. The sample contains 700,000 to 850,000 distinct CDR3 sequences, about 11% of which appear only once. The sequence derives from a male donor with ankylosing spondylitis. Specimen: blood, either unsorted or a sorted T cell fraction (not recorded which).

The CDR3 protein is CSARDSRNSPLHF. DNA of the CDR3: TGCAGTGCTAGAGATAGCAGGAATTCACCCCTCCACTTT. This rearrangement joins TRBV20-1 to TRBJ1-6; no reliable D call. The germline CDR1 and CDR2 sequences are DFQATT and SNEGSKA (reference sequence). CDR3 length: 13 residues. V was pared by 0 bases and J by 7 bases, with 7 bases between.